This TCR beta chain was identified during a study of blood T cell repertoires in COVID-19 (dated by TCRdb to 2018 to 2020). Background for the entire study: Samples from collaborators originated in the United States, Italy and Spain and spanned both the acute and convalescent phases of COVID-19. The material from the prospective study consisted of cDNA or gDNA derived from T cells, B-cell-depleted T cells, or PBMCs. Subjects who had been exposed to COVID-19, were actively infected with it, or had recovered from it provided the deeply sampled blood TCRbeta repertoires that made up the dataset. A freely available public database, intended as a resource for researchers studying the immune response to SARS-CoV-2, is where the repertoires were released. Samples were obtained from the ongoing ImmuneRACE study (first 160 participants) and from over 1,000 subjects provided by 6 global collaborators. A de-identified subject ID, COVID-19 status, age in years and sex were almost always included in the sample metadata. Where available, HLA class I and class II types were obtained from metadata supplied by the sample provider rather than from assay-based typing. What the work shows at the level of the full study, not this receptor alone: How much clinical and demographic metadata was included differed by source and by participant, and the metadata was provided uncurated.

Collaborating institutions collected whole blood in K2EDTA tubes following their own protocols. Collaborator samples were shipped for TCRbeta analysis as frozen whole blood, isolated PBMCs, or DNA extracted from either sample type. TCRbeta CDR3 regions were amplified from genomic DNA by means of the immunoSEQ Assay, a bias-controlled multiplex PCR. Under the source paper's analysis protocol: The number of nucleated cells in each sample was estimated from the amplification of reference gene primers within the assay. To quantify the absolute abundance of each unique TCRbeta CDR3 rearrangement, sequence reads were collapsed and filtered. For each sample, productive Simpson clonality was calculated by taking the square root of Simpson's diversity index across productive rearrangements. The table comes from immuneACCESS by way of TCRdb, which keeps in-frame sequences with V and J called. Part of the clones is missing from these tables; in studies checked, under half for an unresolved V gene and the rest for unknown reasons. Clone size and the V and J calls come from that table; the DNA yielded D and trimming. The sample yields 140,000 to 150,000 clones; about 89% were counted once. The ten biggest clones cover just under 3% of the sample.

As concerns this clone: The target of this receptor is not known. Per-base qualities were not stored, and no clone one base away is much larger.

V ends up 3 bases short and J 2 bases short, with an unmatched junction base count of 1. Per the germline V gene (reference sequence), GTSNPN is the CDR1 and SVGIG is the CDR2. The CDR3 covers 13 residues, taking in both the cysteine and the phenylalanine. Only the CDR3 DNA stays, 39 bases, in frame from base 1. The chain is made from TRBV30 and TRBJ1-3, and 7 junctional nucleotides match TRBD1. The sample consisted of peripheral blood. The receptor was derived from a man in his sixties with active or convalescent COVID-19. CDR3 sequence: CAWSGTAGNTIYF. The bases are TGTGCCTGGAGCGGGACAGCTGGAAACACCATATATTTT.